This T cell receptor (beta chain) comes out of a study of metastatic and nonmetastatic thyroid tumors. Study-level information: Samples came from malignant and benign thyroid patients, and repertoires were compared across blood and tumor or nodule tissue.

Study results and caveats: It was reported that TCR beta diversity was significantly higher in malignant thyroid tumors than benign nodules, in blood and tumor.

The CDR3 has 15 residues. Per germline, CDR1 SEHNR and CDR2 FQNEAQ (reference sequence). V lost 0 bases to trimming and J lost 4 bases, with 12 bases between them. On this clone: The antigen remains unidentified.

Authors' methods: What underpinned the distant-metastasis classifier for papillary thyroid cancer was the set of CDR3 differences across clinicopathological groups. TCRdb re-called clones from the PCR reads using MiXCR. For this entry, the V and J calls and clone size follow TCRdb and not the study's own pipeline. The profile covers more than 12,000 clones, with around 3.6% appearing a single time and 25% to 30% taken by the ten largest. Treatment of any kind had been given to no patient before thyroid surgery. The TCR originated in a female donor with papillary thyroid cancer or a benign thyroid nodule (not recorded which). Some clones in this sample may be carry-over from other donors' samples. Sequenced input: tumor tissue. This chain joins TRBV7-9 and TRBJ1-2; D not certain. CDR3 nucleotides: TGTGCCAGCAGCTTAGCTGTGGACGGAGGCTATGGCTACACCTTC. Translating it yields CASSLAVDGGYGYTF.